This T cell receptor beta chain comes out of a study of early T cells in non-severe SARS-CoV-2 infection. Study information: Chains were not paired, and sequencing was done on bulk RNA from unsorted whole blood.

There are 19 residues in the CDR3. CDR1 and CDR2 from the germline V gene are SGHVS and FNYEAQ. With 5 bases clipped from V and 0 bases from J, the junction kept 10 bases outside the gene matches. Unique molecular identifiers (one per individual cDNA molecule) were attached. TCRdb re-called the 5' RACE reads with MiXCR, one entry per CDR3 protein. The repertoire holds some 36,000 distinct CDR3 sequences, with 5% to 6.5% as singletons. Sequencing input: whole blood. The V call is TRBV7-6, the J call TRBJ2-2; 12 nucleotides line up with TRBD2. The TCR was taken from an adult who was a healthcare worker with PCR-confirmed SARS-CoV-2 infection or an uninfected control (not recorded which). CDR3 in amino acids: CASSPGAGLAGANTGELFF. Written as DNA, the CDR3 is TGTGCCAGCAGCCCCGGGGCGGGACTAGCGGGCGCGAACACCGGGGAGCTGTTTTTT.